A selection of T cell receptor beta chains follows, all from one sample in a study of regulatory T cells in long-lasting Graves disease. TCRdb itself ran the multiplex PCR reads through MiXCR, one entry per CDR3 protein. Among hundreds of thousands of distinct CDR3 sequences listed, roughly 17% were seen once. These same data were also listed under a study on T cells in Graves' hyperthyroidism and ophthalmopathy.

This sample comprised peripheral blood mononuclear cells (PBMCs), obtained at new diagnosis, from a patient treated with antithyroid drugs. These TCRs come from a woman aged 30 to 39 with Graves disease. CDR3s include the opening cysteine and the closing phenylalanine or tryptophan. D genes are given only for firm matches. Size is omitted from some rows. Given values are once, few, many or a class for expanded clones.

NA,TRBV3-1,few,TRBJ2-3,CASSPPRVDTQYF,TGTGCCAGCAGCCCGCCTAGGGTGGATACGCAGTATTTT
NA,TRBV28,few,TRBJ1-3,CATTGNTIYF,TGTGCCACAACCGGAAACACCATATATTTT
NA,TRBV20-1,NA,TRBJ2-3,CSARVPDSTDTQYF,TGCAGTGCTAGAGTCCCAGATAGCACAGATACGCAGTATTTT
TRBD2,TRBV5-1,NA,TRBJ2-7,CASSASTSASSYEQYF,TGCGCCAGCAGCGCCTCCACTAGCGCTAGCTCCTACGAGCAGTACTTC
NA,TRBV18,many,TRBJ2-7,CASSGSTGRSSYEQYF,TGTGCCAGCTCGGGCTCGACAGGGAGGAGCTCCTACGAGCAGTACTTC
NA,TRBV12-3/TRBV12-4,many,TRBJ2-1,CASSFPSAENSYNEQFF,TGTGCCAGCAGTTTCCCTTCAGCGGAAAACTCCTACAATGAGCAGTTCTTC
NA,TRBV12-3/TRBV12-4,NA,TRBJ1-5,CASSLTVNSNQPQHF,TGTGCCAGCAGCTTGACAGTAAATAGCAATCAGCCCCAGCATTTT
NA,TRBV20-1,many,TRBJ2-7,CSAPNLAPGGEGQYF,TGCAGTGCTCCGAATCTAGCGCCCGGGGGTGAGGGGCAGTACTTC
TRBD2,TRBV7-2,many,TRBJ2-7,CASSRPTGQTGTSGIHNTYEQYF,TGTGCCAGCAGCAGGCCGACGGGACAGACCGGGACTAGCGGGATTCACAACACCTACGAGCAGTACTTC
TRBD2,TRBV7-9,many,TRBJ2-7,CASSLQFSGRAGEQYF,TGTGCCAGCAGCTTACAATTCAGCGGGAGGGCCGGGGAGCAGTACTTC
TRBD2,TRBV7-9,many,TRBJ2-5,CASSPGLAGGQETQYF,TGTGCCAGCAGCCCCGGACTAGCGGGAGGTCAAGAGACCCAGTACTTC